This TCR beta chain was retrieved from a study of T cell changes during pregnancy in multiple sclerosis. TCRdb keeps only in-frame clones here, not all; method: immunoSEQ multiplex PCR. The sample holds about 59,000 clones; about 95% are singletons and the top ten take about 2.5%. The CDR3 is 12 amino acids. The V end lost 7 bases, the J end lost 2 bases, and 8 bases lay between the germline ends. The germline V gene encodes CDR1 ENHRY and CDR2 SYGVKD. The chain has TRBV10-3 and TRBJ2-5; D might be TRBD2 (5 bases). The TCR originated in a female donor with multiple sclerosis, enrolled in a pregnancy study. Sequences were derived from CD8+ T cells from peripheral blood mononuclear cells, sampled after pregnancy. This chain's CDR3 is CAIMGDQETQYF. CDR3 sequence (DNA): TGTGCCATCATGGGAGATCAAGAGACCCAGTACTTC.